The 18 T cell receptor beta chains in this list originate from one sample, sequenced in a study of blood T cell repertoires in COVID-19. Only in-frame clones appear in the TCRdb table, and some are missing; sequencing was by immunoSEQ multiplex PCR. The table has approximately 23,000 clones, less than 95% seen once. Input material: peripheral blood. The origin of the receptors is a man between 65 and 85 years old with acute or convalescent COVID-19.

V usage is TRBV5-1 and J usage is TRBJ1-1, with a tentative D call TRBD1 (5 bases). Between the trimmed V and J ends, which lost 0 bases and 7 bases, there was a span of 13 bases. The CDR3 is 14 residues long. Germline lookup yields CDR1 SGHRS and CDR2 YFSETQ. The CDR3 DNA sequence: TGCGCCAGCAGCTTGGTTGCAGGGCCCTATGAAGCTTTCTTT. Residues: CASSLVAGPYEAFF.

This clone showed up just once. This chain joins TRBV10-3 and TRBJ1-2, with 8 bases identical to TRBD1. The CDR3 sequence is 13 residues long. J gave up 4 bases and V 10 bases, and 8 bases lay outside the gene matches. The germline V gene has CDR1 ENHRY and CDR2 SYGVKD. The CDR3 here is CASYRQGSYGYTF. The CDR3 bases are TGTGCCAGTTATCGACAGGGGTCCTATGGCTACACCTTC.

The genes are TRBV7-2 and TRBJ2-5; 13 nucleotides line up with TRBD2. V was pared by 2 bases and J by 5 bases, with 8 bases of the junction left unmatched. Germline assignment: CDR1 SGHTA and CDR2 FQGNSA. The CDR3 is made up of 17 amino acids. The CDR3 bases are TGTGCCAGCAGCTTATTCACTAGCGGGGGGGCAATGGAGACCCAGTACTTC. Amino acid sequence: CASSLFTSGGAMETQYF.

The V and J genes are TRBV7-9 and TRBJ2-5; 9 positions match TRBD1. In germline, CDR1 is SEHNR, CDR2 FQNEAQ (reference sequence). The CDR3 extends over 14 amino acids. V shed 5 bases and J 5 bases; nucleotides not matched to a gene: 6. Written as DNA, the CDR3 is TGTGCCAGCAGCCGAGATACAGGGGGCGAGACCCAGTACTTC. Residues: CASSRDTGGETQYF.

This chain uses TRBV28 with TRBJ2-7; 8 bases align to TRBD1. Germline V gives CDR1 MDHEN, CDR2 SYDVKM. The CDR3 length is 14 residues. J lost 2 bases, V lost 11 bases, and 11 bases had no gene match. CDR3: CASKPGTGPYEQYF. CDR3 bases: TGTGCCTCCAAACCGGGGACAGGTCCCTACGAGCAGTACTTC.

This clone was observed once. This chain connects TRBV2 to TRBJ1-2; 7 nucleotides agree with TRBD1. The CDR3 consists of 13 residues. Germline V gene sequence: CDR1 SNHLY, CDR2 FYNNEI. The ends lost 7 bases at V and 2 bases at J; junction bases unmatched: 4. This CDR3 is CASTDRANYGYTF. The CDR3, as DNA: TGTGCCAGCACAGACAGGGCCAACTATGGCTACACCTTC. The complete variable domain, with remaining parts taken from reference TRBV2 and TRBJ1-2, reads EPEVTQTPSHQVTQMGQEVILRCVPISNHLYFYWYRQILGQKVEFLVSFYNNEISEKSEIFDDQFSVERPDGSNFTLKIRSTKLEDSAMYFCASTDRANYGYTFGSGTRLTVV.

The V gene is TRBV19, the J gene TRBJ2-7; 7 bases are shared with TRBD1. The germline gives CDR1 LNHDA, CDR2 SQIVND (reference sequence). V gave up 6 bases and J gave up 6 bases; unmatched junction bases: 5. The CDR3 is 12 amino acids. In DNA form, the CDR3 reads TGTGCCAGTAGCCCCACAGGGGTCGAGCAGTACTTC. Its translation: CASSPTGVEQYF.

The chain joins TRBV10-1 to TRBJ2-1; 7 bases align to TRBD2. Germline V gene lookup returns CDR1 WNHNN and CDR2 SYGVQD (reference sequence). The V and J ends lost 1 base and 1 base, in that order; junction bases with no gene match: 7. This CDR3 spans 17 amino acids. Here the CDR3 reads CASSEFGKRESYNEQFF. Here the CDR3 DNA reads TGCGCCAGCAGTGAGTTTGGTAAGCGGGAATCCTACAATGAGCAGTTCTTC.

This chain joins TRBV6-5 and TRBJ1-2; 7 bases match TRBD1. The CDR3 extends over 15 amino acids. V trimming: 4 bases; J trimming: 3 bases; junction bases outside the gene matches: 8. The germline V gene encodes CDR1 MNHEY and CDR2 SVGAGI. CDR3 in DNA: TGTGCCAGCAGTTCAAGGGGGCCTGGGTACTATGGCTACACCTTC. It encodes CASSSRGPGYYGYTF.

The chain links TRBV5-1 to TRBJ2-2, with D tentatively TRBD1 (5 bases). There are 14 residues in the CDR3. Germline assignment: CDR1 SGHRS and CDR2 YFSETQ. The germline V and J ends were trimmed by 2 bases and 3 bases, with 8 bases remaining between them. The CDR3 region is CASSLGADTGELFF. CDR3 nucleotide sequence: TGCGCCAGCAGCTTAGGGGCCGACACCGGGGAGCTGTTTTTT.

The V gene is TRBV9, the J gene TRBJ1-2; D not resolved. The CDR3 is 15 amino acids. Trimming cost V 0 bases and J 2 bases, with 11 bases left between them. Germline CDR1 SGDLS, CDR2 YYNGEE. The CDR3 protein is CASSVVEAGNYGYTF. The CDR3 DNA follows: TGTGCCAGCAGCGTAGTTGAGGCCGGGAACTATGGCTACACCTTC.

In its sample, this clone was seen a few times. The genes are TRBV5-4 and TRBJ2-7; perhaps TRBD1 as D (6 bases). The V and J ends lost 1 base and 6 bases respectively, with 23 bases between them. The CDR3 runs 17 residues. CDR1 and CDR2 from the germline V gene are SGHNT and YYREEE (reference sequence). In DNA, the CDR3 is TGTGCCAGCAGCTTGATAGCGAATGACAGGAACGGTCTCGAGCAGTACTTC. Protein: CASSLIANDRNGLEQYF. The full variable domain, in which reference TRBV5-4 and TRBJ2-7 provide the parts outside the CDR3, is ETGVTQSPTHLIKTRGQQVTLRCSSQSGHNTVSWYQQALGQGPQFIFQYYREEENGRGNFPPRFSGLQFPNYSSELNVNALELDDSALYLCASSLIANDRNGLEQYFGPGTRLTVT.

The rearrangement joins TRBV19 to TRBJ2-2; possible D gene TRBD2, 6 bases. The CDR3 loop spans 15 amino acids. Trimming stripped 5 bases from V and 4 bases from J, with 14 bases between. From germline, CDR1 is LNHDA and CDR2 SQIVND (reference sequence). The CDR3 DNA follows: TGTGCCAGTAGTGGACCCACCGGGGGCACCGGGGAGCTGTTTTTT. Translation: CASSGPTGGTGELFF.

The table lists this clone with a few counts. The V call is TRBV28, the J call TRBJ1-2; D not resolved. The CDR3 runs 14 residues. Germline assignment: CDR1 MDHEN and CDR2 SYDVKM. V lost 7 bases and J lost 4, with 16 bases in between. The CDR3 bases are TGTGCCAGCACCCCATTTGGCGGTTTCTATGGCTACACCTTC. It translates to CASTPFGGFYGYTF.

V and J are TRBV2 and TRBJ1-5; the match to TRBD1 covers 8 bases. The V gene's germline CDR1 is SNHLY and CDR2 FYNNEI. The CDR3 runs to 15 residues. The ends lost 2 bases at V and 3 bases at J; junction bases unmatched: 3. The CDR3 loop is CASSEQGANNQPQHF. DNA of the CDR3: TGTGCCAGCAGTGAACAGGGGGCAAACAATCAGCCCCAGCATTTT.

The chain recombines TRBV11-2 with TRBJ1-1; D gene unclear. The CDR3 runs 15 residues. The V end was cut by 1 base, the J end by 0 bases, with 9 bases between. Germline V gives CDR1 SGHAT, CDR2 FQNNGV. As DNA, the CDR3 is TGTGCCAGCAGCTTAGCTTGGCAGGTGAACACTGAAGCTTTCTTT. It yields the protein CASSLAWQVNTEAFF.

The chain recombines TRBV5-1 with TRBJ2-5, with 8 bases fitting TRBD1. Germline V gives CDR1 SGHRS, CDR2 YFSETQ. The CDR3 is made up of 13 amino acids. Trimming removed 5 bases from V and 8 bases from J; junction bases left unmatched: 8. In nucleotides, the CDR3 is TGCGCCAGCAGTTATGGACAGGGTGAAACCCAGTACTTC. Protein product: CASSYGQGETQYF.

The CDR3 nucleotides read TGCGCCAGCAGCCAAAATACCCAGGCTACCGGGGAGCTGTTTTTT. Amino acid sequence: CASSQNTQATGELFF. This chain joins TRBV5-1 and TRBJ2-2; no clear D. Germline V gene data show CDR1 as SGHRS and CDR2 as YFSETQ. The CDR3 extends over 15 amino acids. The germline V and J ends were trimmed by 4 bases and 5 bases, with 15 bases remaining between them.